This TCR beta chain was found in a study of blood T cells in healthy people across ages. Per the germline V gene, CDR1 is SGHRS and CDR2 is YFSETQ. CDR3 length: 16 residues. The V segment lost 0 bases and the J segment 4 bases; nucleotides outside the gene matches: 8. Primed by a sample-barcoded 5' primer and a J-beta primer mix, a second PCR proceeded for roughly 6 to 12 cycles. One entry per CDR3 protein results from TCRdb running MiXCR on the 5' RACE reads. The table lists about 800,000 distinct CDR3 sequences, 55% to 75% of them singletons. The genes are TRBV5-1 and TRBJ1-2, with 8 bases matching TRBD1. The clonotype originates from a man younger than 45 in good health. The sample consisted of blood. As DNA, the CDR3 is TGCGCCAGCAGCTTGGACAGAGGACAGGGTGGCTATGGCTACACCTTC. Protein sequence: CASSLDRGQGGYGYTF.